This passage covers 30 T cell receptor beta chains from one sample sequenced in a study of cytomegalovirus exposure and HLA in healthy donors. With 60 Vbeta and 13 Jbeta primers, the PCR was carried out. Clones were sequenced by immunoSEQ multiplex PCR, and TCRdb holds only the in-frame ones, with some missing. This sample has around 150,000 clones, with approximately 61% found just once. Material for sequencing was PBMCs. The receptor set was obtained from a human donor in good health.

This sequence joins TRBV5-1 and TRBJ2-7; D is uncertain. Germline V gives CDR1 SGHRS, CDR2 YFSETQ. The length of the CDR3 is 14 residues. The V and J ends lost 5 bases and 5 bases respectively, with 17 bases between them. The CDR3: CASRPLSQIDEQYF. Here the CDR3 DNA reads TGCGCCAGCAGGCCTCTTTCCCAGATCGACGAGCAGTACTTC. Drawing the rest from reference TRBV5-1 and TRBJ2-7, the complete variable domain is KAGVTQTPRYLIKTRGQQVTLSCSPISGHRSVSWYQQTPGQGLQFLFEYFSETQRNKGNFPGRFSGRQFSNSRSEMNVSTLELGDSALYLCASRPLSQIDEQYFGPGTRLTVT.

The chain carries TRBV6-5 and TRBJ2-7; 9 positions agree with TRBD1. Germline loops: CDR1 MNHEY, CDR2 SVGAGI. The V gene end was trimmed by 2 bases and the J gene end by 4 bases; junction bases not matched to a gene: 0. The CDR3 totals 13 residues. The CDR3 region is CASSYGTGYEQYF. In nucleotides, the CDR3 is TGTGCCAGCAGTTACGGGACAGGGTACGAGCAGTACTTC.

CDR3 sequence (DNA): TGTGCCAGCAGCTTACAGGGGGCGGGCGAGCAGTACTTC. Amino acids: CASSLQGAGEQYF. The chain links TRBV7-2 to TRBJ2-7; 8 nucleotides align to TRBD1. Looked up from germline, CDR1 is SGHTA and CDR2 is FQGNSA. There are 13 residues in the CDR3. The J segment lost 6 bases and the V segment lost 2 bases, leaving 3 bases of the junction unmatched. Together with reference TRBV7-2 and TRBJ2-7, the CDR3 gives the full variable domain: GAGVSQSPSNKVTEKGKDVELRCDPISGHTALYWYRQSLGQGLEFLIYFQGNSAPDKSGLPSDRFSAERTGGSVSTLTIQRTQQEDSAVYLCASSLQGAGEQYFGPGTRLTVT.

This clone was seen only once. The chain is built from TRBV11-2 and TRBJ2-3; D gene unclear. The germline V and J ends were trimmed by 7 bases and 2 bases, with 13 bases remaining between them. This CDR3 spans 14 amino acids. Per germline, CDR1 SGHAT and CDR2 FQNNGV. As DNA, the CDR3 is TGTGCCAGCACGGAGTGGGTGGCCACAGATACGCAGTATTTT. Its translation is CASTEWVATDTQYF.

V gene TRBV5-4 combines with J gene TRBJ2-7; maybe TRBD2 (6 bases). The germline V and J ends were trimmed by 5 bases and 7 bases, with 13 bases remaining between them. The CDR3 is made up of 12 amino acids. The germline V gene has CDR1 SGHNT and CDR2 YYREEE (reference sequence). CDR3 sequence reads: CASSPPGREQYF. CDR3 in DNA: TGTGCCAGCAGTCCCCCAGGGAGGGAGCAGTACTTC.

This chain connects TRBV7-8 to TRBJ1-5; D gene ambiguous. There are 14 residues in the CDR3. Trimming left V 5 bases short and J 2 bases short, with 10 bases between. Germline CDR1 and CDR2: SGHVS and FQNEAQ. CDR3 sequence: CASSTRFGNQPQHF. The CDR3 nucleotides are TGTGCCAGCAGCACGAGGTTTGGCAATCAGCCCCAGCATTTT. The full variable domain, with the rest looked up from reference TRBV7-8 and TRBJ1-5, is GAGVSQSPRYKVAKRGQDVALRCDPISGHVSLFWYQQALGQGPEFLTYFQNEAQLDKSGLPSDRFFAERPEGSVSTLKIQRTQQEDSAVYLCASSTRFGNQPQHFGDGTRLSIL.

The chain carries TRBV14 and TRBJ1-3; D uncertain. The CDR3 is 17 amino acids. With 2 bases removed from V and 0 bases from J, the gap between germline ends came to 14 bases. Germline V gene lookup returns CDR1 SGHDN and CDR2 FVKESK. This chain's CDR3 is CASSQLRQTGSGNTIYF. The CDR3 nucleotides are TGTGCCAGCAGCCAATTGCGGCAAACGGGCTCTGGAAACACCATATATTTT.

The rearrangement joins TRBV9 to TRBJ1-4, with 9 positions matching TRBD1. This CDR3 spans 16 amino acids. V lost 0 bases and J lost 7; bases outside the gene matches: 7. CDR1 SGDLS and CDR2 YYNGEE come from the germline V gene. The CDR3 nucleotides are TGTGCCAGCAGCGTAGGCGGCCGGGACAGGGTTGAAAAACTGTTTTTT. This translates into CASSVGGRDRVEKLFF. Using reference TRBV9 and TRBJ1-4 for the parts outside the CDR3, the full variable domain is DSGVTQTPKHLITATGQRVTLRCSPRSGDLSVYWYQQSLDQGLQFLIQYYNGEERAKGNILERFSAQQFPDLHSELNLSSLELGDSALYFCASSVGGRDRVEKLFFGSGTQLSVL.

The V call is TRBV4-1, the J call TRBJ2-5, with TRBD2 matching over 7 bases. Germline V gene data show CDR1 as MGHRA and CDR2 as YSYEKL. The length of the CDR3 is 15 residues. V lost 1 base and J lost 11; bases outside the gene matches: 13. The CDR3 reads CASSQVGGRRREQYF. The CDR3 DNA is TGCGCCAGCAGCCAAGTGGGAGGGAGGAGGCGGGAGCAGTACTTC.

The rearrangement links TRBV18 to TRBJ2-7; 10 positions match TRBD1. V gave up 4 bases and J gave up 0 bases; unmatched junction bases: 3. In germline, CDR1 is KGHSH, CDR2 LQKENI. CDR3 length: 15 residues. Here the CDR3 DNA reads TGTGCCAGCTCACGGGGACAGGGGAGCTCCTACGAGCAGTACTTC. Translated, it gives CASSRGQGSSYEQYF.

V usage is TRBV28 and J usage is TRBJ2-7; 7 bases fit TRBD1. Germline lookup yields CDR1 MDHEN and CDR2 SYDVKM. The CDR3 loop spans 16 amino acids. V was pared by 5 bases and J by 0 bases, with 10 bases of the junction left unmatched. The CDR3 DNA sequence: TGTGCCAGCAGTATACCAGGGGGAGCTAGCTCCTACGAGCAGTACTTC. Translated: CASSIPGGASSYEQYF.

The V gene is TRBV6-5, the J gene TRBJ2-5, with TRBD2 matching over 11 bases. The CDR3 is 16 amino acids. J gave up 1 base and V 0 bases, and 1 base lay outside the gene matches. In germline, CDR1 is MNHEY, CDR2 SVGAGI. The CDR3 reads CASSYSTSGAQETQYF. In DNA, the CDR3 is TGTGCCAGCAGTTACTCGACTAGCGGGGCCCAAGAGACCCAGTACTTC.

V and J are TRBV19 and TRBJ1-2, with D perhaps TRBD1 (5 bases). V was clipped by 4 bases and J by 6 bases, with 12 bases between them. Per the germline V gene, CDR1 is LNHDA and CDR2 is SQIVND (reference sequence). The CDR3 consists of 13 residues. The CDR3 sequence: CASSTQGLDGYTF. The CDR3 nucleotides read TGTGCCAGTAGTACCCAGGGTTTGGATGGCTACACCTTC.

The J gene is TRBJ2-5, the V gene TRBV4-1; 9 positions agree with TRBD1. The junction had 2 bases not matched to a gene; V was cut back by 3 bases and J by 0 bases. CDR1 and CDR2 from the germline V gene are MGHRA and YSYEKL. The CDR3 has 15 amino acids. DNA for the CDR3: TGCGCCAGCAGCCAGGACAGGGGAGACCAAGAGACCCAGTACTTC. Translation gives CASSQDRGDQETQYF.

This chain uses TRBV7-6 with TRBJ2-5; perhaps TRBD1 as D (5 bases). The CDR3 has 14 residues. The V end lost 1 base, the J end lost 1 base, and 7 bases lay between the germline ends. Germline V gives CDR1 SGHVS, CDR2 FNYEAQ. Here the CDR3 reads CASSLVQGQETQYF. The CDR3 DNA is TGTGCCAGCAGCTTAGTCCAGGGCCAAGAGACCCAGTACTTC.

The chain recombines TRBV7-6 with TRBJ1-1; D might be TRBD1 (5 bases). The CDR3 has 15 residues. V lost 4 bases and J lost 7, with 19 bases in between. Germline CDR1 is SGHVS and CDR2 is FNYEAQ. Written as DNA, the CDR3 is TGTGCCAGCAGCTCCGGAGGGGCTCCGGCCGTTGAAGCTTTCTTT. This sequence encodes CASSSGGAPAVEAFF.

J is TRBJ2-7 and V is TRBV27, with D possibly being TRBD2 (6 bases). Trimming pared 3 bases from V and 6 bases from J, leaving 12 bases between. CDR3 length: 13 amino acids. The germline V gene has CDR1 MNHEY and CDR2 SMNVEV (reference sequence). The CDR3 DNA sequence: TGTGCCAGCAGTTTCGGCGGGACTTCCGAGCAGTACTTC. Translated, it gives CASSFGGTSEQYF.

The CDR3 loop reads CASSVGTGTEAFF. In nucleotides, the CDR3 is TGTGCCAGCAGCGTAGGTACCGGCACTGAAGCTTTCTTT. The chain is built from TRBV9 and TRBJ1-1; D unclear. Germline V gene data show CDR1 as SGDLS and CDR2 as YYNGEE. The CDR3 is 13 amino acids. V gave up 0 bases and J gave up 4 bases, with 7 bases separating them.

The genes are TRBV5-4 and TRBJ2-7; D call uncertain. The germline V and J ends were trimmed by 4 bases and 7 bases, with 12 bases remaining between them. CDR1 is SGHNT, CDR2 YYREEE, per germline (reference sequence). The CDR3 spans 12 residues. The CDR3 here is CASSLPSREQYF. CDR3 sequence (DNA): TGTGCCAGCAGCCTACCCTCTCGAGAGCAGTACTTC.

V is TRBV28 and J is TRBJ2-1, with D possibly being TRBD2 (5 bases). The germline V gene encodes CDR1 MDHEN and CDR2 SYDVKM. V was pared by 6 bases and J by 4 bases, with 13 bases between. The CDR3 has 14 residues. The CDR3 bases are TGTGCCAGCAGCCTAGCTCACGGGTACAATGAGCAGTTCTTC. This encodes CASSLAHGYNEQFF.

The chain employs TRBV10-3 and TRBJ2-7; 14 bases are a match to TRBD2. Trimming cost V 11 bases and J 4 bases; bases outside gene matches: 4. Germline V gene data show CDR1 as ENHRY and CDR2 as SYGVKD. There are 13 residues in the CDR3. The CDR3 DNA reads TGTGCCCCGTGGACTAGCGGGAGGTACGAGCAGTACTTC. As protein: CAPWTSGRYEQYF.

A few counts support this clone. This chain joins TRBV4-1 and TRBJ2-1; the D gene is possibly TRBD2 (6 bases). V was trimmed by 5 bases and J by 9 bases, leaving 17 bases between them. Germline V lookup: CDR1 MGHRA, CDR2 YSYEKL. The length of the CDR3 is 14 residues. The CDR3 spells CASSSSPREFEQFF. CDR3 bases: TGCGCCAGCAGCTCCTCCCCCCGGGAGTTTGAGCAGTTCTTC.

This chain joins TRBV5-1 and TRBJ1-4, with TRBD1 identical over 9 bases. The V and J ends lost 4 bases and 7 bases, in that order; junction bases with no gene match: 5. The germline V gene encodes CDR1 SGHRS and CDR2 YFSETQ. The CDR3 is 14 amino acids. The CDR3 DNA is TGCGCCAGCAGCCCAGGGACAGGGAGTGAAAAACTGTTTTTT. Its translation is CASSPGTGSEKLFF. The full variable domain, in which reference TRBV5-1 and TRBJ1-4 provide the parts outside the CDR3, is KAGVTQTPRYLIKTRGQQVTLSCSPISGHRSVSWYQQTPGQGLQFLFEYFSETQRNKGNFPGRFSGRQFSNSRSEMNVSTLELGDSALYLCASSPGTGSEKLFFGSGTQLSVL.

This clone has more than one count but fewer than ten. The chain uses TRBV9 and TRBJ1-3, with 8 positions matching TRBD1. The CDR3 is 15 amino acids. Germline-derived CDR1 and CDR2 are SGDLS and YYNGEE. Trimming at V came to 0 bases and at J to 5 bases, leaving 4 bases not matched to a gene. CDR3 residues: CASSVGGTGRNTIYF. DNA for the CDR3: TGTGCCAGCAGCGTAGGGGGGACAGGTAGAAACACCATATATTTT.

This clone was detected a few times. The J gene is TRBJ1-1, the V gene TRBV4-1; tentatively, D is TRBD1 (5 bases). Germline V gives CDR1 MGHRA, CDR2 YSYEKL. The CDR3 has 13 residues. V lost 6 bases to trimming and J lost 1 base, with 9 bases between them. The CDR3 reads CASRLQGNTEAFF. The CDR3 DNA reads TGCGCCAGCAGGCTCCAGGGGAACACTGAAGCTTTCTTT.

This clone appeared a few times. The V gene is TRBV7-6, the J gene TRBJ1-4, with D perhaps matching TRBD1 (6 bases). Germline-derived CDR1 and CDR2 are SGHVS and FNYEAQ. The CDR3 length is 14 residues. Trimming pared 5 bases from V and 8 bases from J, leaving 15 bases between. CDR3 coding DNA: TGTGCCAGCAGCGCGGGGGCTTTGGGCGAAAAACTGTTTTTT. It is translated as CASSAGALGEKLFF.

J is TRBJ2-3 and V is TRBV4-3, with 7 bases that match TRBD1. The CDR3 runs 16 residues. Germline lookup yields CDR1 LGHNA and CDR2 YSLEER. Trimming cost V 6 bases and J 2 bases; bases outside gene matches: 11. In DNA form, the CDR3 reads TGCGCCAGCAGTTTCACAAGGGGGCGGGTCACAGATACGCAGTATTTT. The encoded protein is CASSFTRGRVTDTQYF.

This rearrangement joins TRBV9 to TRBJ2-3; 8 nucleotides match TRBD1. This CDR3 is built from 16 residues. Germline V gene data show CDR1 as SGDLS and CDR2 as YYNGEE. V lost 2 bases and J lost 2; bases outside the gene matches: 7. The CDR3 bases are TGTGCCAGCAGCGTCAGGGGGCGAGGCCCCACAGATACGCAGTATTTT. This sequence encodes CASSVRGRGPTDTQYF.

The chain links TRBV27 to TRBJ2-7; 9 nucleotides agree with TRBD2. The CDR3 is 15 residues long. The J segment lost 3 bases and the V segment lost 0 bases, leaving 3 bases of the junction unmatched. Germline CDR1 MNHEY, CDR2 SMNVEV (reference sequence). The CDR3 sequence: CASSLSLAGHYEQYF. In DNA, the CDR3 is TGTGCCAGCAGTTTATCTCTAGCGGGACACTACGAGCAGTACTTC.

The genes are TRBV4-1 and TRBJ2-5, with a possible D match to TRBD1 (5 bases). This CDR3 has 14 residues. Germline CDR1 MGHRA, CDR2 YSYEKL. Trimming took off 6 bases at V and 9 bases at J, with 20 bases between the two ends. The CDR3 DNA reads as TGCGCCAGCAGTCTTCAGGGCCCCGCCGAGGCCCAGTACTTC. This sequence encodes CASSLQGPAEAQYF.